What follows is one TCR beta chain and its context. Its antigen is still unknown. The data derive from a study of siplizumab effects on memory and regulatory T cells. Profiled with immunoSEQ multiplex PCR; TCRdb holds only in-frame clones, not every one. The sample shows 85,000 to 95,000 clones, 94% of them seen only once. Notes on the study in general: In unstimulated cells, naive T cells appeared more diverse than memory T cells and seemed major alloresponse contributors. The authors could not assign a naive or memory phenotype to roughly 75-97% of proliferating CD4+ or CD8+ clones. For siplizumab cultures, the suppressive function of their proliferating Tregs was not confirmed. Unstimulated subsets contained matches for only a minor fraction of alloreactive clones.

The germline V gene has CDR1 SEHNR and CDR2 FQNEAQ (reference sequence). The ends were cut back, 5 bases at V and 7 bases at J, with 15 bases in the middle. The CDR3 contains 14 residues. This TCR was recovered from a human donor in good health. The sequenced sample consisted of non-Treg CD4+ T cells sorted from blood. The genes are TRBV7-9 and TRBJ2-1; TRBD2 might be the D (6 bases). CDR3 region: CASSRELTGNEQFF. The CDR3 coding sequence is TGTGCCAGCAGCCGGGAGTTGACGGGGAATGAGCAGTTCTTC.